The present T cell receptor (beta chain) was sequenced within a study of cytotoxic CD8 clonotypes in ibrutinib-treated CLL. The CDR3 covers 14 residues. Germline V gives CDR1 SGHAT, CDR2 FQNNGV. Trimming removed 3 bases at V and 4 bases at J, with 13 bases between. Profiling relied on immunoSEQ multiplex PCR, and the TCRdb table lists in-frame clones only, not all of them. The table has roughly 190,000 clones, over 60% seen once. This sequence originates from a human donor with chronic lymphocytic leukemia. This specimen was PBMCs, taken after 24 months of ibrutinib treatment. The V call is TRBV11-2, the J call TRBJ2-7; D is unclear. CDR3 DNA: TGTGCCAGCAGCTTTGCCAAGGTACCTTACGAGCAGTACTTC. As protein: CASSFAKVPYEQYF. The variable domain in full, completed from reference TRBV11-2 and TRBJ2-7, reads EAGVAQSPRYKIIEKRQSVAFWCNPISGHATLYWYQQILGQGPKLLIQFQNNGVVDDSQLPKDRFSAERLKGVDSTLKIQPAKLEDSAVYLCASSFAKVPYEQYFGPGTRLTVT.